This T cell receptor beta chain appears in the sequencing data of a study of T cells in Graves' hyperthyroidism and ophthalmopathy. For the study at large: Peripheral blood draws took place at initial diagnosis, ahead of any treatment.

This CDR3 region has 17 residues. The V and J ends lost 2 bases and 4 bases respectively, with 20 bases between them. The germline CDR1 and CDR2 sequences are KGHSH and LQKENI. The TCR beta CDR3 regions underwent amplification using RNA transcripts as the source. The TCR CDR3 was amplified in a first-round RT-PCR using the HTBI primer set. TCRdb passed the multiplex PCR reads through MiXCR, listing each CDR3 protein once. The data contain 200,000 to 250,000 distinct CDR3 sequences, 24% of them singletons. Researchers barred patients who had uncontrolled infection, other autoimmune disease, pregnancy or lactation. General study findings and limits: A model using 13 V-J features told ophthalmopathy apart from stable hyperthyroidism. Before onset, ophthalmopathy was predicted by the model a median approximately 6.6 months earlier.

This clonotype was recorded at least ten times. The antigen remains undetermined. This clonotype was obtained from a woman in her forties with Graves' ophthalmopathy. Sequencing was carried out using blood. The rearrangement joins TRBV18 to TRBJ1-1; D is possibly TRBD1 (6 bases). The CDR3 region is CASSPTQTGGVVTEAFF. DNA for the CDR3: TGTGCCAGCTCACCAACCCAGACAGGTGGCGTGGTCACTGAAGCTTTCTTT.